This T cell receptor beta chain was recorded in a study of Tregs in tolerant kidney transplant recipients. Study outcomes and limitations: Tregs expanded with activated donor B cells seemed most donor-specific. The small number of patients limits these findings pending further validation. Biological reproducibility was not directly addressed, but technical replication error appeared minimal.

Data came from immunoSEQ multiplex PCR; TCRdb stores just in-frame clones and leaves some out. The sample yields approximately 43,000 clones, about 89% seen once. As concerns this clone: The antigen is undetermined.

CD4+CD25+CD127- Tregs, CD4+CD25- non-Tregs, CD4 and CD8 cells were sorted. This receptor was obtained from a human donor in good health. What was sequenced was Tregs from blood.

The CDR3 DNA reads TGTGCCAGCTCACGAGATCCGGGCTATATAACTAATGAAAAACTGTTTTTT. Translated: CASSRDPGYITNEKLFF. The rearrangement joins TRBV18 to TRBJ1-4; D ambiguous. This CDR3 region has 17 residues. Between the trimmed V and J ends, which lost 4 bases and 1 base, there was a span of 16 bases. Germline V gives CDR1 KGHSH, CDR2 LQKENI.